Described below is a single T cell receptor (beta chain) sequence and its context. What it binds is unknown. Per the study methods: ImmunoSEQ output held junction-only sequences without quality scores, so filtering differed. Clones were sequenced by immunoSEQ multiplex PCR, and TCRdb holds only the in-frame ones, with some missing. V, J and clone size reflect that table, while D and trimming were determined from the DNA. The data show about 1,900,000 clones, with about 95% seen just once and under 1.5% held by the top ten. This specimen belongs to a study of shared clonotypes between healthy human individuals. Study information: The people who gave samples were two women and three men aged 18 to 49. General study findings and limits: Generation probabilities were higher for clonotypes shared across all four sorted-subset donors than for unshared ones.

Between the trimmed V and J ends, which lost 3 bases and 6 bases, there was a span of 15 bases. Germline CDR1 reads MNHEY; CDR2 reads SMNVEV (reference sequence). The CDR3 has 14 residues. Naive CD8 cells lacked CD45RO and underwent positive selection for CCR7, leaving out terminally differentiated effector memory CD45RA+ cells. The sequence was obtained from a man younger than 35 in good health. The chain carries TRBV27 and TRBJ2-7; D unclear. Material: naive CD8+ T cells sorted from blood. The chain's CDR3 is CASSFSVRASEQYF. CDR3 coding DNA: TGTGCCAGCAGTTTCTCGGTCCGGGCTTCCGAGCAGTACTTC.